This T cell receptor (beta chain) stems from a study of breast tumors, draining lymph nodes, adjacent tissues. Study-level findings and limits: Tumor repertoires ranked between lymph nodes and nontumor tissue in diversity, with V and J gene preferences.

Via MiXCR, TCRdb re-called the multiplex PCR reads, giving one row per CDR3 protein. The repertoire has over 250,000 distinct CDR3 sequences, 30% to 35% of them found once; the top ten carry 1.1%. This clonotype was observed at least ten times. The antigen is not known. Breast cancer patients provided tissue from their axillary draining lymph nodes. This sequence originates from a female donor with breast cancer. Some clones in this sample may be carry-over from other donors' samples. The source material was axillary lymph node tissue.

The chain's CDR3 is CASSYPTGLTVDEQYF. CDR3 sequence (DNA): TGTGCCAGCAGCTACCCCACGGGCCTTACGGTCGACGAGCAGTACTTC. The chain recombines TRBV7-9 with TRBJ2-7, with no clear D. Germline CDR1 reads SEHNR; CDR2 reads FQNEAQ (reference sequence). Between the trimmed V and J ends, which lost 4 bases and 5 bases, there was a span of 21 bases. The CDR3 extends over 16 amino acids.